One sample yielded the 2 T cell receptor beta chains listed below, sequenced in a study of blood T cell repertoires in COVID-19. Profiled with immunoSEQ multiplex PCR; TCRdb holds only in-frame clones, not every one. The data contain under 350,000 clones, over 85% of them singletons. The material sequenced was PBMCs or T cells enriched from blood (not recorded which). These receptor sequences come from a woman aged 60-75 years who had recovered from COVID-19.

In this sample, this clone turned up a few times. The chain couples TRBV19 to TRBJ1-3, with TRBD1 matching 8 bases. CDR1 and CDR2 from the germline V gene are LNHDA and SQIVND (reference sequence). V was pared by 7 bases and J by 3 bases, with 11 bases of the junction left unmatched. This CDR3 region has 16 residues. Here the CDR3 DNA reads TGTGCCAGTACCCCCGGGCAGGGGGCGGTTGGAAACACCATATATTTT. Amino acids: CASTPGQGAVGNTIYF.

This clone was picked up a small number of times. The chain joins TRBV3-1 (or the pseudogene TRBV3-2) to TRBJ2-7, with 10 bases that match TRBD1. The ends lost 1 base at V and 2 bases at J; junction bases unmatched: 2. The CDR3 totals 15 residues. Germline lookup yields CDR1 LGHDT and CDR2 YNNKEL (reference sequence). This CDR3 reads CASSQGQGAAYEQYF. The CDR3 DNA reads TGTGCCAGCAGCCAAGGACAGGGGGCCGCCTACGAGCAGTACTTC.